This T cell receptor (beta chain) came from a study of shared clonotypes between healthy human individuals. Study-wide points: Sequencing depth was expected to influence donor clonotype sharing.

V lost 6 bases to trimming and J lost 6 bases; unmatched junction nucleotides: 7. Germline V CDR1 and CDR2: MNHNY, SVGAGI (reference sequence). The CDR3 consists of 13 residues. Positive CCR7 selection of CD45RO-negative cells yielded the naive CD8 cells, and terminally differentiated effector memory CD45RA+ cells were excluded. Produced via immunoSEQ multiplex PCR; TCRdb's table is partial and in-frame only. The sample comprises some 2,100,000 clones, just over 90% of which are singletons, and around 1.7% rests with the top ten. Regarding this clone: Its specificity is unknown.

The chain is built from TRBV6-6 and TRBJ1-2; 7 bases are a match to TRBD1. This receptor was taken from a man between 18 and 29 years old in good health. Some clones in this sample may be carry-over from other donors' samples. Sequences were obtained from naive CD8+ T cells from PBMCs. In DNA, the CDR3 is TGTGCCAGCAGCCAAGACAGGGAAGATGGCTACACCTTC. Protein: CASSQDREDGYTF.